Each of the 9 T cell receptor beta chains below was sequenced from the same sample in a study of cytomegalovirus exposure and HLA in healthy donors. The PCR used 60 Vbeta and 13 Jbeta primers. Sequencing used immunoSEQ multiplex PCR; TCRdb keeps in-frame clones, though not all of them. The sample contains about 160,000 clones, about 65% of which appear only once. Sequenced input: PBMCs. The origin of the receptors is a man aged 35 to 55 in good health and CMV-seropositive.

The chain has TRBV6-5 and TRBJ1-3; D remains ambiguous. Germline V gene lookup returns CDR1 MNHEY and CDR2 SVGAGI. V was clipped by 2 bases and J by 4 bases, with 12 bases between them. This CDR3 is 15 amino acids long. The CDR3 bases are TGTGCCAGCAGTTACCGGCGCGGATCGGGAAACACCATATATTTT. It encodes CASSYRRGSGNTIYF.

CDR3 residues: CASSQALAGGSDTQYF. The CDR3 DNA sequence: TGTGCCAGCAGCCAAGCTCTAGCGGGGGGATCAGATACGCAGTATTTT. The chain combines TRBV4-2 with TRBJ2-3, with TRBD2 identical over 11 bases. Germline CDR1 is LGHNA and CDR2 is YNFKEQ. This CDR3 region has 16 residues. Trimming at V came to 1 base and at J to 4 bases, leaving 4 bases not matched to a gene.

The gene calls are TRBV4-3 and TRBJ2-2; 10 bases fit TRBD2. Germline V lookup: CDR1 LGHNA, CDR2 YSLEER. V dropped 4 bases and J dropped 4; count of bases not matched to a gene: 3. The CDR3 is 15 amino acids. The CDR3 DNA reads as TGCGCCAGCAGCCGCAAGCGGGGGGGCACCGGGGAGCTGTTTTTT. Residues: CASSRKRGGTGELFF.

The chain is built from TRBV7-3 and TRBJ2-2, with TRBD1 matching 7 bases. The V segment lost 2 bases and the J segment 0 bases; nucleotides outside the gene matches: 3. Germline CDR1 and CDR2: SGHTA and FQGTGA. The CDR3 is 16 amino acids. The DNA of the CDR3 is TGTGCCAGCAGCTTAGGCCAGGGGGCGAACACCGGGGAGCTGTTTTTT. Translating gives CASSLGQGANTGELFF.

This clone was recorded a few times. The chain combines TRBV7-9 with TRBJ2-1; 9 bases align to TRBD1. Trimming took 5 bases from V and 7 from J; bases not matched to a gene: 9. The CDR3 is 15 amino acids. The germline V gene encodes CDR1 SEHNR and CDR2 FQNEAQ (reference sequence). In DNA form, the CDR3 reads TGTGCCAGCAGCCCTCTGGGACAGGGTGAGAATGAGCAGTTCTTC. Protein product: CASSPLGQGENEQFF.

The V call is TRBV19, the J call TRBJ2-7; 8 bases fit TRBD1. CDR1 is LNHDA and CDR2 is SQIVND in the germline V gene (reference sequence). J gave up 3 bases and V 11 bases, and 6 bases lay outside the gene matches. The CDR3 has 12 residues. For the CDR3, the DNA is TGTGCCGCTCCGGGACAGGACTACGAGCAGTACTTC. This translates into CAAPGQDYEQYF. Together with reference TRBV19 and TRBJ2-7, the CDR3 gives the full variable domain: DGGITQSPKYLFRKEGQNVTLSCEQNLNHDAMYWYRQDPGQGLRLIYYSQIVNDFQKGDIAEGYSVSREKKESFPLTVTSAQKNPTAFYLCAAPGQDYEQYFGPGTRLTVT.

The gene calls are TRBV7-3 and TRBJ2-2; TRBD1 is a possible D gene (7 bases). This CDR3 contains 16 residues. Germline V gene sequence: CDR1 SGHTA, CDR2 FQGTGA. Trimming shortened V by 8 bases and J by 2 bases, and 18 bases separated the two germline ends. The CDR3 DNA follows: TGTGCCAGCCTTAAGGTCAGGGGGGCCAACACCGGGGAGCTGTTTTTT. This gives the protein CASLKVRGANTGELFF.

This clone was seen only once. The chain couples TRBV25-1 to TRBJ2-1; TRBD2 agrees at 7 bases. This CDR3 comprises 13 residues. Germline loops: CDR1 MGHDK, CDR2 SYGVNS. V lost 2 bases and J lost 15; bases outside the gene matches: 10. The CDR3 coding sequence is TGTGCCAGCAGTGAAGTAGTAACGGGGGGACTGTTCTTC. Translated: CASSEVVTGGLFF. Together with reference TRBV25-1 and TRBJ2-1, the CDR3 gives the full variable domain: EADIYQTPRYLVIGTGKKITLECSQTMGHDKMYWYQQDPGMELHLIHYSYGVNSTEKGDLSSESTVSRIRTEHFPLTLESARPSHTSQYLCASSEVVTGGLFFGPGTRLTVL.

J is TRBJ1-1 and V is TRBV4-3; D is undetermined. Germline V gene data show CDR1 as LGHNA and CDR2 as YSLEER. The CDR3 spans 15 residues. Deletions cut 0 bases from V and 6 bases from J, with 14 bases between. As DNA, the CDR3 is TGCGCCAGCAGCCAAGATGTAAGTGCAGGTCCTGAAGCTTTCTTT. It encodes CASSQDVSAGPEAFF.